The TCR beta chain described here comes from a study of identical twins. General observations from the study: Out-of-frame beta sequences exhibited a weaker degree of excess twin sharing.

The length of the CDR3 is 18 residues. Germline CDR1 KGHDR, CDR2 SFDVKD. Trimming took 9 bases from V and 4 from J; bases not matched to a gene: 13. Template switching added a universal primer site; cDNA carried unique molecular identifiers. One entry per CDR3 protein, called by TCRdb with MiXCR from the 5' RACE reads. The sample has roughly 230,000 distinct CDR3 sequences, approximately 8.3% seen once. This clonotype was detected only a few times. As yet, its antigen is unknown. This sample was also put to use in a study of yellow fever vaccine responses in identical twins.

The sequenced sample was CD8+ T cells sorted from blood. This sequence joins TRBV24-1 and TRBJ2-1; 14 bases are a match to TRBD2. The source is a young woman in good health. The CDR3 reads CATETGLAGAGIYNEQFF. The DNA of the CDR3 is TGTGCCACCGAAACGGGACTAGCGGGAGCGGGGATTTACAATGAGCAGTTCTTC.